This TCR beta chain was profiled in a study of T cells in Graves' hyperthyroidism and ophthalmopathy. About the study: Initial diagnosis, before any treatment, was when peripheral blood was collected.

V gave up 0 bases and J gave up 6 bases; unmatched junction bases: 1. CDR1 GTSNPN and CDR2 SVGIG come from the germline V gene (reference sequence). CDR3 length: 13 residues. Study results and caveats: The model anticipated ophthalmopathy a median around six months pre-onset.

Amplification of TCR beta CDR3 regions was performed using RNA transcripts as template. Primed by the HTBI set, a first-round RT-PCR was run on the TCR CDR3. TCRdb passed the multiplex PCR reads through MiXCR, listing each CDR3 protein once. The profile shows 300,000 to 450,000 distinct CDR3 sequences, around 18% of them singletons. A patient was excluded if there was uncontrolled infection, other autoimmune disease, pregnancy or lactation. Details on this clonotype: Its target is unknown.

This TCR derives from a woman aged 40 to 49 with Graves' ophthalmopathy. The sequenced sample was blood. This chain uses TRBV30 with TRBJ2-7, with 11 bases aligning to TRBD1. The CDR3 nucleotides read TGTGCCTGGAGTGTGGGACAGGGGGTCGAGCAGTACTTC. Translating gives CAWSVGQGVEQYF.